Listed below are T cell receptor beta chains from one sample, sequenced in a study of tumor-infiltrating lymphocytes in localized non-small cell lung cancer. This table comes from immunoSEQ multiplex PCR, and its TCRdb copy is limited to in-frame clones, with some not included. The sample yields about 12,000 clones, around 84% seen once. Input material: lung tumor tissue. The receptor source for this set is a human donor with non-small cell lung cancer. Both conserved end residues are part of each CDR3. The D gene is left open where the match is weak. Expanded clones are given a class, and other clones once, few, many or no size at all.

clone_size j_call v_call d_call cdr3_aa cdr3_nt
. TRBJ2-7 TRBV19 TRBD1 CASSSTGAREQYF TGTGCCAGTAGTAGTACAGGGGCAAGGGAGCAGTACTTC
. TRBJ2-1 TRBV7-9 TRBD1 CASSLTNDRAYNEQFF TGTGCCAGCAGCTTAACCAATGACAGGGCCTACAATGAGCAGTTCTTC
. TRBJ1-5 TRBV18 . CASSPPGGGSGQPQHF TGTGCCAGCTCACCACCGGGCGGAGGTTCCGGTCAGCCCCAGCATTTT
. TRBJ1-5 TRBV19 TRBD1 CASRRDRGPLSNQPQHF TGTGCCAGTAGGCGGGACAGGGGACCCCTTAGCAATCAGCCCCAGCATTTT
. TRBJ2-4 TRBV18 . CASSPQGVNIQYF TGTGCCAGCTCACCACAGGGGGTAAACATTCAGTACTTC
. TRBJ1-2 TRBV10-3 TRBD1 CAIRGDSRDGYTF TGTGCCATCAGGGGGGACAGCCGCGATGGCTACACCTTC
. TRBJ2-2 TRBV5-1 . CASSLLLGSTGELFF TGCGCCAGCAGCTTGCTTCTGGGGAGTACCGGGGAGCTGTTTTTT
. TRBJ2-5 TRBV7-2 . CASSLDRGGLETQYF TGTGCCAGCAGCTTAGATAGGGGGGGGTTGGAGACCCAGTACTTC
. TRBJ2-2 TRBV9 . CASSAPRTGQETGELFF TGTGCCAGCAGCGCCCCGAGGACGGGTCAGGAGACCGGGGAGCTGTTTTTT
. TRBJ2-4 TRBV9 TRBD2 CASSLGGENLQYF TGTGCCAGCAGCTTGGGGGGGGAAAACCTTCAGTACTTC
. TRBJ2-7 TRBV5-1 TRBD1 CASSLTGGYEQYF TGCGCCAGCAGCTTGACAGGGGGCTACGAGCAGTACTTC
. TRBJ2-5 TRBV18 TRBD2 CASSPTSSGQGTQYF TGTGCCAGCTCACCGACTAGCTCGGGCCAGGGGACCCAGTACTTC
. TRBJ1-2 TRBV5-1 . CASSFDSSYGYTF TGCGCCAGCAGCTTTGACAGTAGCTATGGCTACACCTTC
. TRBJ2-7 TRBV5-1 . CASREGPQLNEQYF TGCGCCAGCAGGGAGGGACCGCAGCTTAACGAGCAGTACTTC
. TRBJ1-1 TRBV5-6 . CASSAPGSGKNTEAFF TGTGCCAGCAGCGCCCCGGGCTCCGGAAAGAACACTGAAGCTTTCTTT
. TRBJ2-7 TRBV16 . CASSAGLNYEQYF TGTGCCAGCTCCGCCGGCCTTAATTACGAGCAGTACTTC
. TRBJ1-3 TRBV4-2 . CASSQDLISTGNTIYF TGTGCCAGCAGCCAAGATTTGATCTCCACTGGAAACACCATATATTTT
few TRBJ2-7 TRBV15 TRBD1 CATSRDQGRGLYEQYF TGTGCCACCAGCAGAGATCAGGGCAGGGGGCTTTACGAGCAGTACTTC
. TRBJ1-1 TRBV28 . CASSYGTTAAFF TGTGCCAGCAGTTACGGGACCACGGCAGCTTTCTTT
. TRBJ2-1 TRBV14 . CASSQEATGASGFGNLNEQFF TGTGCCAGCAGCCAAGAGGCGACAGGGGCTAGCGGGTTCGGTAATCTCAATGAGCAGTTCTTC
. TRBJ1-3 TRBV19 . CASNGRRISGNTIYF TGTGCCAGTAACGGCAGACGTATCTCTGGAAACACCATATATTTT
. TRBJ2-3 TRBV4-2 . CASSQGRLEEGYTQYF TGTGCCAGCAGCCAAGGAAGACTAGAAGAGGGGTATACGCAGTATTTT
. TRBJ1-3 TRBV7-9 TRBD1 CASFNLGGAGGNTIYF TGTGCCAGCTTCAACCTAGGGGGCGCAGGTGGAAACACCATATATTTT
. TRBJ2-5 TRBV20-1 . CSALDQETQYF TGCAGTGCTCTAGACCAAGAGACCCAGTACTTC
. TRBJ2-2 TRBV30 . CAFYSGPSVTGELFF TGTGCCTTCTATTCCGGGCCTTCGGTCACCGGGGAGCTGTTTTTT
. TRBJ2-3 TRBV28 . CASSPGRSTDTQYF TGTGCCAGCAGTCCGGGACGGAGCACAGATACGCAGTATTTT
. TRBJ2-7 TRBV6-5 . CASRKLPGTTSKYF TGTGCCAGCAGAAAATTACCGGGAACCACTTCGAAGTACTTC
. TRBJ1-1 TRBV29-1 . CSVVKNTEAFF TGCAGCGTTGTTAAGAACACTGAAGCTTTCTTT
. TRBJ1-5 TRBV19 . CASAYRWGQPQHF TGTGCCAGTGCCTATCGATGGGGCCAGCCCCAGCATTTT
. TRBJ2-3 TRBV6-1 . CASSEDTDTQYF TGTGCCAGCAGTGAAGATACAGATACGCAGTATTTT
. TRBJ1-5 TRBV28 . CASTVRARGNQPQHF TGTGCCAGCACCGTACGGGCGCGGGGCAATCAGCCCCAGCATTTT
. TRBJ2-7 TRBV4-1 TRBD2 CASSREPGLAGEEQYF TGCGCCAGCAGCCGAGAACCGGGACTAGCGGGAGAGGAGCAGTACTTC
. TRBJ2-2 TRBV4-2 . CASSPEGNTGNTGELFF TGTGCCAGCAGCCCGGAGGGGAATACAGGGAACACCGGGGAGCTGTTTTTT
. TRBJ2-3 TRBV2 . CASSDTTPTDTQYF TGTGCCAGCAGTGACACTACACCCACAGATACGCAGTATTTT
. TRBJ2-2 TRBV7-2 TRBD1 CASSPRGDRAPTGELFF TGTGCCAGCAGCCCGAGAGGCGACAGGGCGCCCACCGGGGAGCTGTTTTTT
. TRBJ1-2 TRBV5-6 TRBD1 CASSPGTGARSGYTF TGTGCCAGCAGCCCGGGGACAGGGGCCCGATCTGGCTACACCTTC